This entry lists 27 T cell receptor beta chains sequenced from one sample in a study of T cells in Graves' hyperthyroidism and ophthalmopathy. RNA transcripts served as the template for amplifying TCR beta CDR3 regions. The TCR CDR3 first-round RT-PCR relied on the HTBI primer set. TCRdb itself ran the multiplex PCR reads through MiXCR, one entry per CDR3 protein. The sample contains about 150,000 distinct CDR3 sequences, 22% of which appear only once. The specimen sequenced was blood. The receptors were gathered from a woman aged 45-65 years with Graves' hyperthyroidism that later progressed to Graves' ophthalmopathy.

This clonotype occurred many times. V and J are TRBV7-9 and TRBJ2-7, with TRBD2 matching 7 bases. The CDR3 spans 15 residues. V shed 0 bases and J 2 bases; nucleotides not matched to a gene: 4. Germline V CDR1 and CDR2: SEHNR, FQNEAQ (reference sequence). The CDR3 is CASSLAAGVAYEQYF. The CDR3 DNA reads TGTGCCAGCAGCTTAGCGGCGGGAGTTGCCTACGAGCAGTACTTC. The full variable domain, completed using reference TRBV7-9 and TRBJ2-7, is DTGVSQNPRHKITKRGQNVTFRCDPISEHNRLYWYRQTLGQGPEFLTYFQNEAQLEKSRLLSDRFSAERPKGSFSTLEIQRTEQGDSAMYLCASSLAAGVAYEQYFGPGTRLTVT.

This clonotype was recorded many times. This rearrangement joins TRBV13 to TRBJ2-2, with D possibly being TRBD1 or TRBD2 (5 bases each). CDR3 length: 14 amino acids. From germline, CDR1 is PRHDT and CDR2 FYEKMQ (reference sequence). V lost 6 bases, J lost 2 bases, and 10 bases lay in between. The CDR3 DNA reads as TGTGCCAGCAGTCGGGACCGAAACACCGGGGAGCTGTTTTTT. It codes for CASSRDRNTGELFF.

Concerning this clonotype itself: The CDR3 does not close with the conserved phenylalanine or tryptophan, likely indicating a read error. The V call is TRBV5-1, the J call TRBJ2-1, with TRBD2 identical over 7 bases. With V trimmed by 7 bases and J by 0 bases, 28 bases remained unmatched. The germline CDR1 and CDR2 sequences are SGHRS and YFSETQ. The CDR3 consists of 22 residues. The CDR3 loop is CASSRWPLTAGGSRGSYNEQFS. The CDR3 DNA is TGCGCCAGCTCACGTTGGCCATTAACCGCGGGCGGGAGCCGAGGCTCCTACAATGAGCAGTTCTCC.

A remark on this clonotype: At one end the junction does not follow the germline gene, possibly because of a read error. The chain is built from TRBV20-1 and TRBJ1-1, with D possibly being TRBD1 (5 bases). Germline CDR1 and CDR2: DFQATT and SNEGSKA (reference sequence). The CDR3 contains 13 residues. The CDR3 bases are TGCAGTGCTAGAGCGGGCAGCGGGACTGAAGCCTTCTTT. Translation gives CSARAGSGTEAFF.

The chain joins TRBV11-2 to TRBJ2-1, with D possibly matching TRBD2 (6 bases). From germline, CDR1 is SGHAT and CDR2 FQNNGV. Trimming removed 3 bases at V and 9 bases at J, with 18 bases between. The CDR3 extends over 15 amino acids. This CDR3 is CASSLRTGIGGEQFF. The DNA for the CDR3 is TGTGCCAGCAGCTTGAGGACGGGCATCGGGGGTGAGCAGTTCTTC.

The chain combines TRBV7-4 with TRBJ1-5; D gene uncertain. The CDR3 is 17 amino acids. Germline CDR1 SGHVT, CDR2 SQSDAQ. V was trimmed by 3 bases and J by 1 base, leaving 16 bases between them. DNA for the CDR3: TGTGCCAGCAGCTTGTCCGGGTCCCACGGGAGCAATCAGCCCCAGCATTTT. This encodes CASSLSGSHGSNQPQHF.

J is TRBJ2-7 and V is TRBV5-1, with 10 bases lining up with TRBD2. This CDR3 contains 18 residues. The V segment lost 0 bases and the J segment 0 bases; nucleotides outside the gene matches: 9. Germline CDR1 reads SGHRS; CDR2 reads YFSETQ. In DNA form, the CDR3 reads TGCGCCAGCAGCTTGGGAGCTAGCGGGAGACGGCGCTCCTACGAGCAGTACTTC. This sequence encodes CASSLGASGRRRSYEQYF.

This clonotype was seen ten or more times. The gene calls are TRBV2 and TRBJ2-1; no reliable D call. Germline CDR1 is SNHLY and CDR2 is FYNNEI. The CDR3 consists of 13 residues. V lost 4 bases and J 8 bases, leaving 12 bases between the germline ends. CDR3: CASSGRRFDEQFF. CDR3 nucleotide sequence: TGTGCCAGCAGTGGTCGTAGGTTCGATGAGCAGTTCTTC.

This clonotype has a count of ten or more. CDR3 in amino acids: CASSLERTGKNYGYTF. As DNA, the CDR3 is TGTGCCAGCAGCTTAGAAAGGACAGGGAAAAACTATGGCTACACCTTC. The chain recombines TRBV7-9 with TRBJ1-2, with 8 bases identical to TRBD1. Per the germline V gene, CDR1 is SEHNR and CDR2 is FQNEAQ (reference sequence). Germline trimming cut 1 base from V and 2 bases from J; bases unmatched to any gene: 6. This CDR3 spans 16 amino acids.

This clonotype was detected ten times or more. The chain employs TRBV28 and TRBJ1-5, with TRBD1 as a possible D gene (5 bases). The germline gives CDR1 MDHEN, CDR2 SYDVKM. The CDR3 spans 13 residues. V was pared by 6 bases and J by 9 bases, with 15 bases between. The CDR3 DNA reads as TGTGCCAGCAGGTCGGACATGGTAAGGCCCCAGCATTTT. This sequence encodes CASRSDMVRPQHF. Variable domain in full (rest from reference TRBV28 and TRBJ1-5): DVKVTQSSRYLVKRTGEKVFLECVQDMDHENMFWYRQDPGLGLRLIYFSYDVKMKEKGDIPEGYSVSREKKERFSLILESASTNQTSMYLCASRSDMVRPQHFGDGTRLSIL.

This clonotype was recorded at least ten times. CDR3 sequence reads: CASSPRGGTGDTQYF. In DNA, the CDR3 is TGTGCCAGCAGCCCGCGGGGAGGAACGGGAGATACGCAGTATTTT. This rearrangement joins TRBV14 to TRBJ2-3; perhaps TRBD2 as D (6 bases). V shed 4 bases and J shed 5 bases, with 16 bases lying between them. Germline assignment: CDR1 SGHDN and CDR2 FVKESK. The CDR3 runs to 15 residues.

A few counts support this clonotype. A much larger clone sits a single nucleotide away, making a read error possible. The CDR3 DNA is TGTGCCTTCACTCGGGTAGCCTACGAGCAGTTCTTC. Residues: CAFTRVAYEQFF. The chain links TRBV30 to TRBJ2-7; D gene uncertain. The J call may be faulty, since TRBJ2-1 better matches the DNA end. This CDR3 region has 12 residues. Germline CDR1 is GTSNPN and CDR2 is SVGIG (reference sequence).

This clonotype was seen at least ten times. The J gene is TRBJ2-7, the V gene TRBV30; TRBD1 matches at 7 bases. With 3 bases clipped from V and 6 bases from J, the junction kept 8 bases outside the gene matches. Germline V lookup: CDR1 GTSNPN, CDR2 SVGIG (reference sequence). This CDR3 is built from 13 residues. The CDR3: CAWRKGAGGEQYF. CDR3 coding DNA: TGTGCCTGGAGGAAGGGGGCTGGGGGCGAGCAGTACTTC.

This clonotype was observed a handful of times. This CDR3 is CASTPQLRSGELFF. DNA for the CDR3: TGTGCCAGCACTCCCCAATTACGATCCGGGGAGCTGTTTTTT. The chain combines TRBV6-1 with TRBJ2-2; D gene unclear. The CDR3 sequence is 14 residues long. The germline V and J ends were trimmed by 7 bases and 6 bases, with 15 bases remaining between them. Germline-derived CDR1 and CDR2 are MNHNS and SASEGT.

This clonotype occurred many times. CDR3 coding DNA: TGTGCCAGCTCCTACGGACTAGCGGGAGTAGAGACCCAGTACTTC. Translated, it gives CASSYGLAGVETQYF. This chain joins TRBV18 and TRBJ2-5; TRBD2 matches at 13 bases. The CDR3 is made up of 15 amino acids. V lost 6 bases to trimming and J lost 4 bases; unmatched junction nucleotides: 5. The V gene's germline CDR1 is KGHSH and CDR2 LQKENI.

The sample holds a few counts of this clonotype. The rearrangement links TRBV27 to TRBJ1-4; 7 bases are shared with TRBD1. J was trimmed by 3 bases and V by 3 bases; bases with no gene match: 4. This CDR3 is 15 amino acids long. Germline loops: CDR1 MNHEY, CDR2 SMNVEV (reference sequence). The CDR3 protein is CASSFGQASNEKLFF. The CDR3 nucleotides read TGTGCCAGCAGTTTCGGACAGGCGTCTAATGAAAAACTGTTTTTT.

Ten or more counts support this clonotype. This CDR3 reads CASRQGARTGLYGYTF. The CDR3 nucleotides are TGTGCCAGCAGACAGGGGGCCCGGACAGGGTTGTATGGCTACACCTTC. The genes are TRBV12-3 or TRBV12-4 and TRBJ1-2; 9 bases line up with TRBD1. Trimming cost V 6 bases and J 5 bases; bases outside gene matches: 13. The CDR3 contains 16 residues.

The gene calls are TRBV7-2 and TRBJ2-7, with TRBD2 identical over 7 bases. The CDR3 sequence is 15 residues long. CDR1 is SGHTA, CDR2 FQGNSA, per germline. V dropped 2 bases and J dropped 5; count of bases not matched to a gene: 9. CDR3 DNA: TGTGCCAGCAGCTTACGGTGGTGGGAGGGCCACGAGCAGTACTTC. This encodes CASSLRWWEGHEQYF.

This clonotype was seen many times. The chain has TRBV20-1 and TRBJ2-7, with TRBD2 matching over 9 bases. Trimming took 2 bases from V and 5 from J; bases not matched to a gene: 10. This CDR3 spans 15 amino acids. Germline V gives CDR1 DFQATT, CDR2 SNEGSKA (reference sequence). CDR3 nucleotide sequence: TGCAGTGCTAGAAGTAGCGGGAGTTTCGGGGACGAGCAGTACTTC. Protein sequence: CSARSSGSFGDEQYF.

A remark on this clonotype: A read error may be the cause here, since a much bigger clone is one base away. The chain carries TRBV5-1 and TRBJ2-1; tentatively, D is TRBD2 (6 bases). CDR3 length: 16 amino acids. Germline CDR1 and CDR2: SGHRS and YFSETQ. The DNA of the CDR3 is TGCGTCAGCAGCTTTGAGTTTGGGGGAGGAGGTGATGAGCAGTTCTTC. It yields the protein CVSSFEFGGGGDEQFF.

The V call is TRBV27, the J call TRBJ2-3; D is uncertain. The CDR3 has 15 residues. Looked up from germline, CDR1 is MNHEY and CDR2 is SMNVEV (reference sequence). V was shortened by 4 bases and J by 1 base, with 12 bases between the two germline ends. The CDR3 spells CASSYTWNGTDTQYF. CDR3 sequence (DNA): TGTGCCAGCAGTTATACGTGGAATGGCACAGATACGCAGTATTTT.

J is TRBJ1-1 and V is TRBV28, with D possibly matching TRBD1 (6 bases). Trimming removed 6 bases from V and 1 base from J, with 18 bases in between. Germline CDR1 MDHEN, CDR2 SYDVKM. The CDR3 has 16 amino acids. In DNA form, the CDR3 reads TGTGCCAGCAGCCTAACGGGACACGCGACGAACACTGAAGCTTTCTTT. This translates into CASSLTGHATNTEAFF.

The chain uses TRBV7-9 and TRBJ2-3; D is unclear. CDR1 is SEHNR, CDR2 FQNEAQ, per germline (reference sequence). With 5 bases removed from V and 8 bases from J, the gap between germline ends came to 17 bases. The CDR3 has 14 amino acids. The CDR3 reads CASSRESKGGTQYF. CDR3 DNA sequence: TGTGCCAGCAGCCGAGAAAGTAAAGGCGGTACGCAGTATTTT.

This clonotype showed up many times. CDR3 residues: CASSSPGRSSTEAFF. The CDR3 DNA follows: TGTGCCAGCAGCTCTCCAGGGAGGTCGAGCACTGAAGCTTTCTTT. The chain recombines TRBV3-1 with TRBJ1-1; D perhaps matches TRBD1 (5 bases). The V and J ends lost 5 bases and 4 bases respectively, with 17 bases between them. This CDR3 spans 15 amino acids. CDR1 is LGHDT and CDR2 is YNNKEL in the germline V gene (reference sequence).

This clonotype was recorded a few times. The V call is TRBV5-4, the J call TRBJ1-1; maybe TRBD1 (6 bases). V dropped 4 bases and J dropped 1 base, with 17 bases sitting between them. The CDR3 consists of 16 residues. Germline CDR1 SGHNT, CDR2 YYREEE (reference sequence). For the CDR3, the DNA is TGTGCCAGCAGCCCACCCGGACAGTCCGGGAACACTGAAGCTTTCTTT. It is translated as CASSPPGQSGNTEAFF.

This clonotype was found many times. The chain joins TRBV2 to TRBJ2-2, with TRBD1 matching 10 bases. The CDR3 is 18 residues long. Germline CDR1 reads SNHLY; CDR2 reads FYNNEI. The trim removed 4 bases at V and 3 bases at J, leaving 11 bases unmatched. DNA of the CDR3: TGTGCCAGCAGTGCCGAGGGGGGTGGGACAGGGGACACCGGGGAGCTGTTTTTT. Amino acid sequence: CASSAEGGGTGDTGELFF.

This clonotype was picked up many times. The CDR3 nucleotides are TGTGCCAGCAAACAGACTAGCGGGAGGGGTCACGAGCAGTACTTC. This codes for CASKQTSGRGHEQYF. The V call is TRBV6-1, the J call TRBJ2-7, with 14 bases lining up with TRBD2. Per germline, CDR1 MNHNS and CDR2 SASEGT. V shed 7 bases and J 5 bases; nucleotides not matched to a gene: 7. The CDR3 contains 15 residues.